This is a list of T cell receptor beta chains from one sample in a study of cytomegalovirus exposure and HLA in healthy donors. Sequencing was performed with immunoSEQ multiplex PCR; in TCRdb, only in-frame clones are kept and a portion is missing. The sample includes around 300,000 clones, approximately 86% of them seen just once. The sample comprised PBMCs. Source of these receptors: a woman younger than 30 in good health and CMV-seronegative. Each CDR3 is given with its conserved first and last residue. A D gene is named only where the DNA matches it firmly. Clone size appears in some rows only: once, few, many, or a class for an expanded clone.

size: NA
V: TRBV6-5
D: NA
J: TRBJ1-2
DNA: TGTGCCAGCCATGCGAGCACCTATGGCTACACCTTC
CDR3: CASHASTYGYTF

size: NA
V: TRBV28
D: TRBD1
J: TRBJ1-4
DNA: TGTGCCAGCAGTTTACGGGACAGGGACGAAAAACTGTTTTTT
CDR3: CASSLRDRDEKLFF

size: NA
V: TRBV28
D: TRBD1
J: TRBJ1-2
DNA: TGTGCCAGCAGTTTCCTGACAGGGAATGTCGCCCGAGGCTACACCTTC
CDR3: CASSFLTGNVARGYTF

size: NA
V: TRBV27
D: NA
J: TRBJ2-3
DNA: TGTGCCAGCAGCGCCGAGCCAAGCACAGATACGCAGTATTTT
CDR3: CASSAEPSTDTQYF

size: few
V: TRBV2
D: NA
J: TRBJ2-4
DNA: TGTGCCGGAGCAGGGCGACCAGGGAACATTCAGTACTTC
CDR3: CAGAGRPGNIQYF

size: NA
V: TRBV5-1
D: TRBD1
J: TRBJ1-1
DNA: TGCGCCAGCAGTCGCGCGACAGGGGGCAGCACTGAAGCTTTCTTT
CDR3: CASSRATGGSTEAFF

size: NA
V: TRBV11-3
D: TRBD1
J: TRBJ1-1
DNA: TGTGCCAGCAGCTCCTGGGACAGACCCTCTATGAACACTGAAGCTTTCTTT
CDR3: CASSSWDRPSMNTEAFF

size: NA
V: TRBV5-4
D: NA
J: TRBJ1-2
DNA: TGTGCCAGCAGCTTGGGGCAGGGCGACTATGGCTACACCTTC
CDR3: CASSLGQGDYGYTF

size: NA
V: TRBV9
D: TRBD2
J: TRBJ2-2
DNA: TGTGCCAGCAGCGTAGGGACTAGCGGGAGCTACACCGGGGAGCTGTTTTTT
CDR3: CASSVGTSGSYTGELFF

size: NA
V: TRBV5-8
D: NA
J: TRBJ1-2
DNA: TGTGCCAGCAGCTTGTCCGGGACAATCTATGGCTACACCTTC
CDR3: CASSLSGTIYGYTF

size: NA
V: TRBV5-4
D: TRBD1
J: TRBJ2-7
DNA: TGTGCCAGCAGCCACCGGGACAGCTACGAGCAGTACTTC
CDR3: CASSHRDSYEQYF

size: NA
V: TRBV10-1
D: NA
J: TRBJ2-3
DNA: TGCGCCAGCAGCCCCGGACAGAGGGGATTGGATACGCAGTATTTT
CDR3: CASSPGQRGLDTQYF

size: NA
V: TRBV30
D: NA
J: TRBJ1-5
DNA: TGTGCCTGGAGTGTCTTCGCAGGGGACAATCAGCCCCAGCATTTT
CDR3: CAWSVFAGDNQPQHF

size: NA
V: TRBV11-3
D: NA
J: TRBJ1-2
DNA: TGTGCCAGCAGGGGTGGCGGCGGCTACACCTTC
CDR3: CASRGGGGYTF

size: NA
V: TRBV18
D: NA
J: TRBJ1-1
DNA: TGTGCCAGTTCCTTGGTAGAACAGGCGGAAGCTTTCTTT
CDR3: CASSLVEQAEAFF

size: NA
V: TRBV5-4
D: NA
J: TRBJ1-2
DNA: TGTGCCAGCAGCTTGCGGGGAAACAACTATGGCTACACCTTC
CDR3: CASSLRGNNYGYTF